This TCR beta chain was sequenced for a study of cytomegalovirus exposure and HLA in healthy donors. Study-level points and caveats: Trimming of TCR beta V- and J-genes showed a link, identified in a later analysis, to a missense DCLRE1C variant.

Primers: 60 Vbeta forward and 13 Jbeta reverse. The method was immunoSEQ multiplex PCR; TCRdb's version includes in-frame clones alone and lacks a portion of them. The sample shows over 150,000 clones, about 85% of them seen only once. V shed 0 bases and J shed 0 bases, with 14 bases lying between them. This CDR3 contains 18 residues. Per the germline V gene, CDR1 is SGHDN and CDR2 is FVKESK. Notes on this clone: Its antigen is not identified.

V is TRBV14 and J is TRBJ2-2; the D is unclear. This clonotype originated in a man under 40 in good health and CMV-seropositive. Sequencing was done on a sample of PBMCs. The CDR3 region has the DNA TGTGCCAGCAGCCAAGATGAGGCAGATCCCTCGAACACCGGGGAGCTGTTTTTT. Its translation: CASSQDEADPSNTGELFF.